In this sample, the clone carrying this T cell receptor beta chain turned up a few times. Its specificity is not known. Other DNA sequences in this sample translate to the same CDR3. The V end lost 1 base, the J end lost 2 bases, and 6 bases lay between the germline ends. The CDR3 length is 14 residues. CDR1 and CDR2 from the germline V gene are SEHNR and FQNEAQ (reference sequence). The investigators reverse transcribed all of the isolated RNA, so they sequenced expressed TCRB transcripts. Generated by immunoSEQ multiplex PCR, the TCRdb table keeps only in-frame clones and is missing some. The sample lists under 200,000 clones, around 8% occurring once. This entry is derived from a study of beta chain features in type 1 diabetes. Study results and limitations: All four CD4+ subsets of Type 1 diabetes patients contained TCRB CDR3s that were moderately but significantly shorter.

Material for sequencing was central memory CD4+ T cells from blood. The sequence was collected from a woman in her late teens or twenties with type 1 diabetes. V is TRBV7-9 and J is TRBJ1-5; D not certain. The CDR3 DNA reads as TGTGCCAGCAGCTTAGATCAGGGCAATCAGCCCCAGCATTTT. It encodes CASSLDQGNQPQHF.